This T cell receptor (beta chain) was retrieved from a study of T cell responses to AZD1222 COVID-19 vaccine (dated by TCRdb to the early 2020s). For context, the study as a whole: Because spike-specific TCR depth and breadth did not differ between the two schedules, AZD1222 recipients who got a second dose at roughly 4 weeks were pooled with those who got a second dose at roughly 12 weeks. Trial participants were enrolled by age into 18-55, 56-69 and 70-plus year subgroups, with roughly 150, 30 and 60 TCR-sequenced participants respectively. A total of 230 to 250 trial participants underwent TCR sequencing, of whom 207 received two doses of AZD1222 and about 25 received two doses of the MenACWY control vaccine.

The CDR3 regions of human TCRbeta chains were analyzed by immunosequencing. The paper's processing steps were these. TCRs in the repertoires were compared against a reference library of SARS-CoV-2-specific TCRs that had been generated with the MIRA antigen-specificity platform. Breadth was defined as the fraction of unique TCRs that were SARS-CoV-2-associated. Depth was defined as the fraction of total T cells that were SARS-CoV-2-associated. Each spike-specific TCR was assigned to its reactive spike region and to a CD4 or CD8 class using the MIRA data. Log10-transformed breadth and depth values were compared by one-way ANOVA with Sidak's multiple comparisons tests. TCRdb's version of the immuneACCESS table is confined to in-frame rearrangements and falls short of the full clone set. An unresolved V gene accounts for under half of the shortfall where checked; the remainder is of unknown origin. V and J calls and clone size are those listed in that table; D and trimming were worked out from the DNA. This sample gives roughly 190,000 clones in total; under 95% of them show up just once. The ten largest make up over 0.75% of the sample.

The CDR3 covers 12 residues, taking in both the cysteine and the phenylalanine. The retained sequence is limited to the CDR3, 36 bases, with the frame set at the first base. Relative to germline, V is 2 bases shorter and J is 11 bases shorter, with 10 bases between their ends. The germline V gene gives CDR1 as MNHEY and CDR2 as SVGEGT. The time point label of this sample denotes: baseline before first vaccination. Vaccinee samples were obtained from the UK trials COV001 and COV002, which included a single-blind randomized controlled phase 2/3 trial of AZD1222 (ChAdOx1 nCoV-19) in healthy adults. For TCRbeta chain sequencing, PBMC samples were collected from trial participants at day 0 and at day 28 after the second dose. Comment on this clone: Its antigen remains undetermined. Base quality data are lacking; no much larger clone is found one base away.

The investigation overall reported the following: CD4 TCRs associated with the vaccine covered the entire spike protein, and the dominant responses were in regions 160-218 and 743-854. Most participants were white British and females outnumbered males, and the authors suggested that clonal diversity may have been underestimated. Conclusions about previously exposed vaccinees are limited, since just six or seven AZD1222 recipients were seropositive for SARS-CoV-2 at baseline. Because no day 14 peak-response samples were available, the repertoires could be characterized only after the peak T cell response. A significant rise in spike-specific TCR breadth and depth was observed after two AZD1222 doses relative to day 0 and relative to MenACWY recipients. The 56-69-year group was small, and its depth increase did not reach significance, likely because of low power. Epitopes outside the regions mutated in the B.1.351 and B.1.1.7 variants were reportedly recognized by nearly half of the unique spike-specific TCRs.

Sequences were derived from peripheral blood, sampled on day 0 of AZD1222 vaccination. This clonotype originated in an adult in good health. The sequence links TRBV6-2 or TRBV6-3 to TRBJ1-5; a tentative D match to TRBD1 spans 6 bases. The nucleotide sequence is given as TGTGCCAGCAGTTACACAGGGTTGTCCCAGCATTTT. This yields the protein CASSYTGLSQHF.